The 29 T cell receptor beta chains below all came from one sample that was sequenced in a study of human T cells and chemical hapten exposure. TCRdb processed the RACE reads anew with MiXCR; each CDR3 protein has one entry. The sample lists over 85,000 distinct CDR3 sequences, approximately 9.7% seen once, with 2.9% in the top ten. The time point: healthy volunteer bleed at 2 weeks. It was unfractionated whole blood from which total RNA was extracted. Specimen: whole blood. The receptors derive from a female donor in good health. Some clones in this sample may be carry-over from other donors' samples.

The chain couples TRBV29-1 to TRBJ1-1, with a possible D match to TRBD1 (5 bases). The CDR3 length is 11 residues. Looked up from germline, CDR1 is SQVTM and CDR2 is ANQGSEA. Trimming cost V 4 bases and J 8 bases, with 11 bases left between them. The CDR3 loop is CSVAVGLEAFF. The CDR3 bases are TGCAGCGTTGCGGTGGGGCTAGAAGCTTTCTTT.

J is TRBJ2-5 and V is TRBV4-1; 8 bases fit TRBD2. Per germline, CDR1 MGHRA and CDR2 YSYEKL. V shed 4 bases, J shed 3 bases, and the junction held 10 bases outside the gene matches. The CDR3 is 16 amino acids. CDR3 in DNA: TGCGCCAGCAGCCTCGGAGTAGCGGGATCAAAAGAGACCCAGTACTTC. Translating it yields CASSLGVAGSKETQYF.

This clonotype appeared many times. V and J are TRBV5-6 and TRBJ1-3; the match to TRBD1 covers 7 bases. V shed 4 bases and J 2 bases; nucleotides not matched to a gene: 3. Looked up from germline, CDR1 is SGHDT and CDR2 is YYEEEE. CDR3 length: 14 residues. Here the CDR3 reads CASSVGQTGNTIYF. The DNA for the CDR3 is TGTGCCAGCAGCGTGGGACAGACTGGAAACACCATATATTTT. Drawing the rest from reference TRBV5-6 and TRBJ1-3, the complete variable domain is DAGVTQSPTHLIKTRGQQVTLRCSPKSGHDTVSWYQQALGQGPQFIFQYYEEEERQRGNFPDRFSGHQFPNYSSELNVNALLLGDSALYLCASSVGQTGNTIYFGEGSWLTVV.

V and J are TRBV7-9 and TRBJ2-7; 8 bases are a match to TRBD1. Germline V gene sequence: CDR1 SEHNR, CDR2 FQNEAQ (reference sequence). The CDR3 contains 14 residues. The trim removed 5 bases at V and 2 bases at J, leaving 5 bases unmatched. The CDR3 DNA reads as TGTGCCAGCAGCCCACTACAGGGGGCCTACGAGCAGTACTTC. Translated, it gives CASSPLQGAYEQYF.

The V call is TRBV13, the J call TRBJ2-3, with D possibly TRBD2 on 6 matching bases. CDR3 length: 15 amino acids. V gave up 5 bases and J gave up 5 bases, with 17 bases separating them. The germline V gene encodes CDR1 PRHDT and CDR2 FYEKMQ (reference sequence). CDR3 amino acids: CASSVAEEGEDTQYF. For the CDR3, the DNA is TGTGCCAGCAGCGTAGCGGAGGAGGGAGAAGATACGCAGTATTTT.

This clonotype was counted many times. CDR3 amino acids: CASSHGGTHEQYF. CDR3 sequence (DNA): TGTGCCAGCAGTCACGGGGGGACCCACGAGCAGTACTTC. The chain has TRBV28 and TRBJ2-7; the match to TRBD2 covers 7 bases. V lost 5 bases, J lost 5 bases, and 6 bases stayed unmatched. Germline CDR1 reads MDHEN; CDR2 reads SYDVKM. CDR3 length: 13 residues.

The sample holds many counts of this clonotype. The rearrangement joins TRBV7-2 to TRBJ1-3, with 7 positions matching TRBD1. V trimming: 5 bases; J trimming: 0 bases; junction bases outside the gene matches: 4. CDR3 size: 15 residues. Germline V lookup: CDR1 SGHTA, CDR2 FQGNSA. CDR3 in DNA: TGTGCCAGCAGCCGACAGGGCATCTCTGGAAACACCATATATTTT. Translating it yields CASSRQGISGNTIYF.

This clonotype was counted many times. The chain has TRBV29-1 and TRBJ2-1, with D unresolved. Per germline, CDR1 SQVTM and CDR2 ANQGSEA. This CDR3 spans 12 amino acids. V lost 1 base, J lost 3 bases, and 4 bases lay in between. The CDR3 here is CSVEASYNEQFF. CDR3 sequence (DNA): TGCAGCGTTGAAGCTAGCTACAATGAGCAGTTCTTC.

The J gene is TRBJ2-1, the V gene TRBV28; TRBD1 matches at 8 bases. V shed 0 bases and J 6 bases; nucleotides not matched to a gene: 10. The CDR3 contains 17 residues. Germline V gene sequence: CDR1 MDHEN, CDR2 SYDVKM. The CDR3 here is CASSLWGSGQGINEQFF. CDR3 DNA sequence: TGTGCCAGCAGTTTATGGGGCTCAGGACAGGGTATCAATGAGCAGTTCTTC.

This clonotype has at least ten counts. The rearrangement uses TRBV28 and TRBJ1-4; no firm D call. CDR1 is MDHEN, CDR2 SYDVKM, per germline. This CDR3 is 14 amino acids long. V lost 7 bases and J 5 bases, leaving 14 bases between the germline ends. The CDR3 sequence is CASKSLPANEKLFF. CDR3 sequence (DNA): TGTGCCAGCAAATCACTCCCAGCGAATGAAAAACTGTTTTTT.

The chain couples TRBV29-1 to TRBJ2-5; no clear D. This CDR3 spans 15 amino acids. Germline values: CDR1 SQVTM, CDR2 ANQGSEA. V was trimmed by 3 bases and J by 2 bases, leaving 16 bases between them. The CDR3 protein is CSVEGVVGNQETQYF. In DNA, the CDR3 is TGCAGCGTTGAGGGTGTAGTGGGAAATCAAGAGACCCAGTACTTC. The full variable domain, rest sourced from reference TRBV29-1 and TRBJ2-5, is SAVISQKPSRDICQRGTSLTIQCQVDSQVTMMFWYRQQPGQSLTLIATANQGSEATYESGFVIDKFPISRPNLTFSTLTVSNMSPEDSSIYLCSVEGVVGNQETQYFGPGTRLLVL.

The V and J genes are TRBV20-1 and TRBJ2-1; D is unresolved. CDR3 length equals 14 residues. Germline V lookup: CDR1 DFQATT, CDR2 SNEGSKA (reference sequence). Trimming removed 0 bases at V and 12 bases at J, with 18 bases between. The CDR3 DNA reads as TGCAGTGCTAGAGATATTAGCAGACCCCGAGGGCAGTTCTTC. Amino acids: CSARDISRPRGQFF.

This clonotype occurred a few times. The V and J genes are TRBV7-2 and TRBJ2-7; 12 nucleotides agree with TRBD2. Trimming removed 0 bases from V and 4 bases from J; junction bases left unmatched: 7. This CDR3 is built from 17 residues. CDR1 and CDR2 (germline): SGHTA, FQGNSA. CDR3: CASSLASSLAGGYEQYF. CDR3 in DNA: TGTGCCAGCAGCTTAGCTTCGAGCCTAGCGGGAGGGTACGAGCAGTACTTC.

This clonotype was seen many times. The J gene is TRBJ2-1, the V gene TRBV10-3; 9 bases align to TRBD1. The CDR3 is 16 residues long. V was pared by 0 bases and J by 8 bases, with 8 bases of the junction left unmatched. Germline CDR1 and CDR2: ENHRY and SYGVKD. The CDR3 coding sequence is TGTGCCATCAGTGAGTCCTCGGACAGGGGATATGATGAGCAGTTCTTC. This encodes CAISESSDRGYDEQFF.

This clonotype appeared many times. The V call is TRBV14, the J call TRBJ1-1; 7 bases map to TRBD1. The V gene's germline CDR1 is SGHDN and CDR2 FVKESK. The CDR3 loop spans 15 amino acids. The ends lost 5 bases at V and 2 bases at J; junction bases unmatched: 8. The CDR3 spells CASSRITGANTEAFF. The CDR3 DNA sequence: TGTGCCAGCAGCAGGATAACAGGGGCAAACACTGAAGCTTTCTTT.

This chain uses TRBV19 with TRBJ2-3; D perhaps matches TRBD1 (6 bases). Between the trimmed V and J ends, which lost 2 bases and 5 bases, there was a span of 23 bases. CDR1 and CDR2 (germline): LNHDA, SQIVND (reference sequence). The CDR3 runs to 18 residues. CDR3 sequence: CASSIRGGDIPFRDTQYF. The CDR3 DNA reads TGTGCCAGTAGTATAAGAGGTGGGGACATACCCTTTAGAGATACGCAGTATTTT.

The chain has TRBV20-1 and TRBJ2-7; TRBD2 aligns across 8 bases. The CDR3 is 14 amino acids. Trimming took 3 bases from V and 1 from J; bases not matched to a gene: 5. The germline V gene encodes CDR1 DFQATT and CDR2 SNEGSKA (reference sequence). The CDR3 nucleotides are TGCAGTGCTAGGGGACTAGATTATTCCTACGAGCAGTACTTC. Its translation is CSARGLDYSYEQYF.

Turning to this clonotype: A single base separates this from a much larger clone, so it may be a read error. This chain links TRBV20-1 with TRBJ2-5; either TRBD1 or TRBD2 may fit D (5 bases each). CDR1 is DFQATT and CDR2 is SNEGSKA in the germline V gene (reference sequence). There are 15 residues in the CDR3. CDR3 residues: CSTRDERGIGETQYF. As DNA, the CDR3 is TGCAGTACTAGAGATGAAAGGGGAATAGGGGAGACCCAGTACTTC.

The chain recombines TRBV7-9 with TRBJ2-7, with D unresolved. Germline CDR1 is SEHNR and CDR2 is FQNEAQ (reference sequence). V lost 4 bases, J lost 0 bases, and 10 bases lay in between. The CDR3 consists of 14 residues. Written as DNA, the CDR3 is TGTGCCAGCAGCTCCCCGAGGAGCTCCTACGAGCAGTACTTC. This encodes CASSSPRSSYEQYF. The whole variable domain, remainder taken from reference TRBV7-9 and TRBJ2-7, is DTGVSQNPRHKITKRGQNVTFRCDPISEHNRLYWYRQTLGQGPEFLTYFQNEAQLEKSRLLSDRFSAERPKGSFSTLEIQRTEQGDSAMYLCASSSPRSSYEQYFGPGTRLTVT.

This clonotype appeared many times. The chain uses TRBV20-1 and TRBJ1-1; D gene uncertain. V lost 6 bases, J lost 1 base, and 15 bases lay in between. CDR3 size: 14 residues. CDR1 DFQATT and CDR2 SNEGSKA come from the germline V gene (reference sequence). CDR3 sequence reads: CSADPGRQNTEAFF. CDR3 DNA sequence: TGCAGTGCCGACCCGGGCAGGCAGAACACTGAAGCTTTCTTT.

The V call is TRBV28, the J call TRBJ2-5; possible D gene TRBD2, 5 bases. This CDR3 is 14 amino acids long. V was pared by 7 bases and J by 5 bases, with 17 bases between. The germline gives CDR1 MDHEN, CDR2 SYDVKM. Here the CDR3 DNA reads TGTGCCAGCACCCTCTCCCTTCCGGGGGAGACCCAGTACTTC. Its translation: CASTLSLPGETQYF.

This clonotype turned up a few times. Here the CDR3 reads CASSYPLTSGSSEQYF. The DNA for the CDR3 is TGTGCCAGCAGTTACCCTTTGACTAGCGGGAGTAGCGAGCAGTACTTC. This chain links TRBV6-5 with TRBJ2-7, with TRBD2 matching over 12 bases. Per germline, CDR1 MNHEY and CDR2 SVGAGI. This CDR3 has 16 amino acids. J was trimmed by 6 bases and V by 2 bases; bases with no gene match: 8.

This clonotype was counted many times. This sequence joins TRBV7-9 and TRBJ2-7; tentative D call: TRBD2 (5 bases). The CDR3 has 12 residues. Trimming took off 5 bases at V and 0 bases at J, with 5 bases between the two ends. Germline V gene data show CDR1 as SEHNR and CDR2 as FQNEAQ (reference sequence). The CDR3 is CASSGGSYEQYF. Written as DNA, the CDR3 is TGTGCCAGCAGCGGAGGCTCCTACGAGCAGTACTTC.

The CDR3 loop reads CASSPLGTYEQYF. CDR3 nucleotides: TGTGCCAGCAGTCCACTGGGTACGTACGAGCAGTACTTC. The J gene is TRBJ2-7, the V gene TRBV6-2 or TRBV6-3; D unresolved. The CDR3 is 13 amino acids. Germline CDR1 MNHEY, CDR2 SVGEGT. V was clipped by 5 bases and J by 4 bases, with 12 bases between them.

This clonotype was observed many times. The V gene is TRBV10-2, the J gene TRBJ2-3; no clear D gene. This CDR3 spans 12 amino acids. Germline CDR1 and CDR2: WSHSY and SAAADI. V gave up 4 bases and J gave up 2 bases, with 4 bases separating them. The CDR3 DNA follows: TGCGCCAGCAGTGTTTCCACAGATACGCAGTATTTT. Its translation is CASSVSTDTQYF.

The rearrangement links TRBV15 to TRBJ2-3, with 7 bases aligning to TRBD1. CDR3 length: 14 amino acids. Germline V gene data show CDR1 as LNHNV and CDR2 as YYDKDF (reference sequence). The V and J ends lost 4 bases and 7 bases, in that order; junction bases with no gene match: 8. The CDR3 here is CATSKGQPLHTQYF. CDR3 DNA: TGTGCCACCAGCAAGGGACAGCCATTACATACGCAGTATTTT.

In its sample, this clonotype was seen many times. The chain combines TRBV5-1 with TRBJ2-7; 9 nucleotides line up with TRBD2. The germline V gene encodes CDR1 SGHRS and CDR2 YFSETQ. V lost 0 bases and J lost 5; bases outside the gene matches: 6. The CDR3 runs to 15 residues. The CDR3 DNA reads TGCGCCAGCAGCTTGGGCTGGACTAGCGCGGACGAGCAGTACTTC. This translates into CASSLGWTSADEQYF.

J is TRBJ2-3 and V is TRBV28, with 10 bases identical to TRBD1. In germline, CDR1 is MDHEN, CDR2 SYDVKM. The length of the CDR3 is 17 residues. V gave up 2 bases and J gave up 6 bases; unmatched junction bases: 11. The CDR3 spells CASSLLGQGDFKDTQYF. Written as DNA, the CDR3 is TGTGCCAGCAGTTTACTCGGACAGGGGGATTTTAAGGATACGCAGTATTTT.

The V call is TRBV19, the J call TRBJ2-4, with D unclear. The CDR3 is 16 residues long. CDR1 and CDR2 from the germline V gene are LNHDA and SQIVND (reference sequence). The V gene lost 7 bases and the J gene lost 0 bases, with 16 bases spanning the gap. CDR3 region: CASTQPGILAKNIQYF. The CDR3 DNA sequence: TGTGCCAGTACCCAACCGGGTATATTAGCCAAAAACATTCAGTACTTC.